These T cell receptor beta chains were read from a single sample in a study of blood T cells in healthy people across ages. TCRdb reprocessed the 5' RACE reads with MiXCR, giving one entry per CDR3 protein. The table has roughly 1,500,000 distinct CDR3 sequences, about 40% seen once. The sample consisted of blood. These receptors were collected from a woman aged 18-29 years in good health. Each CDR3 is given without its conserved first and last residue. Fields, in order: D gene, V gene, J gene, clone size, CDR3 protein. The D gene is left open where the match is weak. The listing skips clone size in some rows; elsewhere it reads once, few, many or a size class.

-	TRBV30	TRBJ2-1	-	AWSVLAEKRVEQF
-	TRBV29-1	TRBJ2-5	-	SATASGLFNEQY
-	TRBV5-1	TRBJ2-1	-	ASSLTGNSYNEQF
-	TRBV9	TRBJ2-5	-	ARSRSTEYQETQY
-	TRBV7-2	TRBJ2-3	-	ANMDWGTQY
TRBD2	TRBV27	TRBJ2-5	few	ASSLESPGTTKETQY
TRBD2	TRBV2	TRBJ2-1	-	ASSEVTGLALTGAYNEQF
-	TRBV21-1	TRBJ2-2	-	ASSKAPGADTGELF
TRBD1	TRBV7-2	TRBJ2-7	few	ASSPGTGVIAYEQY
-	TRBV6-4	TRBJ2-7	-	ASSQSVRYEQY
TRBD1	TRBV15	TRBJ1-2	few	ATSRGSGGTNYGYT
-	TRBV14	TRBJ1-2	-	ASSQILRDGTLDYGYT
TRBD2	TRBV14	TRBJ2-4	-	ASSHLAGAKDIQY
-	TRBV12-3/TRBV12-4	TRBJ2-7	-	ASSTVRTVPYEQY
TRBD1	TRBV7-9	TRBJ1-4	few	ASSGQGEKLF
-	TRBV10-3	-	-	AISEGGAEDEQY
TRBD2	TRBV5-1	TRBJ2-1	-	ASSPTSGGLYNEQF
TRBD2	TRBV4-1	-	-	ASSQEGGLAGGGETQY
-	TRBV5-1	TRBJ2-5	few	ASSQYRGGETQY
-	TRBV27	TRBJ2-5	-	ASSYGGTGETQY
-	TRBV6-5	TRBJ1-2	-	ASSYKDGGLPYGYT
TRBD1	TRBV6-4	TRBJ1-2	-	ASRGTGRDGYT
TRBD1	TRBV29-1	TRBJ2-4	many	SVAQDRGGIQY
TRBD1	TRBV27	TRBJ1-1	-	ASCTDRGVFTEAF
-	TRBV2	TRBJ1-4	-	ASISVSDEKLF
-	TRBV6-1	TRBJ2-7	many	ASSKAPPGLHSYEQY
TRBD1	TRBV10-3	TRBJ1-1	few	AISATGGETEAF